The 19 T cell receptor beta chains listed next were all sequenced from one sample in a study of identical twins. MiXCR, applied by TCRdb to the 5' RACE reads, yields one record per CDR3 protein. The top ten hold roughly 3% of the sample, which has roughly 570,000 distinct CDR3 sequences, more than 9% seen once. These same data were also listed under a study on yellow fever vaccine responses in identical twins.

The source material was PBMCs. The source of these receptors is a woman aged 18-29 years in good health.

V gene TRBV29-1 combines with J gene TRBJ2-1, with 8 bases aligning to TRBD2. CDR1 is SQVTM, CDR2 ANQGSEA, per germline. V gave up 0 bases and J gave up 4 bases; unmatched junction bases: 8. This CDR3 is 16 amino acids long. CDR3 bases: TGCAGCGTTGAAGATCGGGCTAGCGGGCTTTACAATGAGCAGTTCTTC. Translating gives CSVEDRASGLYNEQFF.

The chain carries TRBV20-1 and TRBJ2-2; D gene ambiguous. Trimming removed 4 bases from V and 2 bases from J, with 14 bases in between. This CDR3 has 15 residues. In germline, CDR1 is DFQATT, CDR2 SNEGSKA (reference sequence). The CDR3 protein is CSATGLLLNTGELFF. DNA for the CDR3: TGCAGTGCTACCGGGTTGCTGTTAAACACCGGGGAGCTGTTTTTT.

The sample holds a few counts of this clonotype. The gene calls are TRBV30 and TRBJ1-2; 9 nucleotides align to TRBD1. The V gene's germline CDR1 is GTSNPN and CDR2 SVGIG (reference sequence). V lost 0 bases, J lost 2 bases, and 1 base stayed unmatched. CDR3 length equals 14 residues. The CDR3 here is CAWSVGQGNYGYTF. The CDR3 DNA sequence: TGTGCCTGGAGTGTGGGACAGGGAAACTATGGCTACACCTTC.

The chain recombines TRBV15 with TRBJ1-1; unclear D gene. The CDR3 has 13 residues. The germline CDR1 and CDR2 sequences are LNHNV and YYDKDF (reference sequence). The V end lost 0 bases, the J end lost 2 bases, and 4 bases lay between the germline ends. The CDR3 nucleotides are TGTGCCACCAGCAGAGATGTCAACACTGAAGCTTTCTTT. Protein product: CATSRDVNTEAFF.

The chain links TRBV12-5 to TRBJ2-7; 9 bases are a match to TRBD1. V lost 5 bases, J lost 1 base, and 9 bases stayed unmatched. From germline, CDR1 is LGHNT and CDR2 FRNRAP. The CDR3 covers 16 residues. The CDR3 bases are TGTGCTAGTGGTCCCAAGGTACAGGGGGCTTCCTACGAGCAGTACTTC. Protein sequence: CASGPKVQGASYEQYF.

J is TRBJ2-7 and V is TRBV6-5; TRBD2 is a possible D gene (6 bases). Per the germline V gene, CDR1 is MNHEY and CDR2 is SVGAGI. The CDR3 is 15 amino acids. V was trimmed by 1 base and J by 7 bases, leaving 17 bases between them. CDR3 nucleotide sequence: TGTGCCAGCAGTTACTACCAGGCCGCGGGATTGGAGCAGTACTTC. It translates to CASSYYQAAGLEQYF.

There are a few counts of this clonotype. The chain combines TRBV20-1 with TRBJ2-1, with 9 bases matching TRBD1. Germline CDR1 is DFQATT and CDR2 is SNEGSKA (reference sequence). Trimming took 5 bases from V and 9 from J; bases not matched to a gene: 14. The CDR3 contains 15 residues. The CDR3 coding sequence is TGCAGTGCTGGACCCGGGACAGGGATGGTCGGTGAGCAGTTCTTC. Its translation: CSAGPGTGMVGEQFF.

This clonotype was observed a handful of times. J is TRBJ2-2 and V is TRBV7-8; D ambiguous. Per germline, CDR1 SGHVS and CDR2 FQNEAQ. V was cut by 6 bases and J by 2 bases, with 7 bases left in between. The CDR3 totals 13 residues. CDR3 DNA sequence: TGTGCCAGCAGGATTGTAAACACCGGGGAGCTGTTTTTT. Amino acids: CASRIVNTGELFF.

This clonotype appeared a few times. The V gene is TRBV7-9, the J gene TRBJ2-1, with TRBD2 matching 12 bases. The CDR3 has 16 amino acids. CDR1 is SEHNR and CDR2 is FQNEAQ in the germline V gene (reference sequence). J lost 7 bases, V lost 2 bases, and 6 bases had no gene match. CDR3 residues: CASSLYRTSGENEQFF. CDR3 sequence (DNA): TGTGCCAGCAGCTTATACCGGACTAGCGGGGAAAATGAGCAGTTCTTC.

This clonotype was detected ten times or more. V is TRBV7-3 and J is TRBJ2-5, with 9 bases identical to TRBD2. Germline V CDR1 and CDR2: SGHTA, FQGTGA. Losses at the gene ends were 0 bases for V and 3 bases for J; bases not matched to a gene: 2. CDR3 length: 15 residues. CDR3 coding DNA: TGTGCCAGCAGCTTAACAGGACTAGCGAAAGAGACCCAGTACTTC. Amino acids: CASSLTGLAKETQYF.

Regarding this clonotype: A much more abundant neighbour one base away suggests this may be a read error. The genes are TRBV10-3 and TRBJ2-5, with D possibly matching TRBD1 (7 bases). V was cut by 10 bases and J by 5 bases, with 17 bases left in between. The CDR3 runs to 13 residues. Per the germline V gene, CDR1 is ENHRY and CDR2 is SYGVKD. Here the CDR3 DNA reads TGTGCCACCTCAGGGGGGTATGTGGAGACCCAGTACTTC. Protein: CATSGGYVETQYF.

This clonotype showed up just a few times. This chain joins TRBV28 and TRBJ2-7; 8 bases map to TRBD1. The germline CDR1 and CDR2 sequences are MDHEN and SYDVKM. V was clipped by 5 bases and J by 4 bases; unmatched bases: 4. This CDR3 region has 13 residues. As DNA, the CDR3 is TGTGCCAGCAGTACCCGACAGGGGTACGAGCAGTACTTC. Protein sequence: CASSTRQGYEQYF.

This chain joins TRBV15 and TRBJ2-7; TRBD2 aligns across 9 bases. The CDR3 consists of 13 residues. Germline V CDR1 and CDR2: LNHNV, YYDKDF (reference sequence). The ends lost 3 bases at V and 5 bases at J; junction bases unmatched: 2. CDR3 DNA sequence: TGTGCCACCAGCAGTGGGACTAGCAACGAGCAGTACTTC. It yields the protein CATSSGTSNEQYF.

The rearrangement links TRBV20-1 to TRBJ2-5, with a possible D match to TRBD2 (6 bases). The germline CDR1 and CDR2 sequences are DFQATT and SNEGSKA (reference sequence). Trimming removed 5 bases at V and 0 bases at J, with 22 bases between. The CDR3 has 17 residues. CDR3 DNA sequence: TGCAGTGCTCCGGGACTCTTAAACTCTATGTACCAAGAGACCCAGTACTTC. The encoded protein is CSAPGLLNSMYQETQYF.

The CDR3 reads CASSSRERGLSYEQYF. The CDR3 DNA reads as TGTGCCAGCAGCTCAAGGGAGCGGGGACTCTCCTACGAGCAGTACTTC. The chain links TRBV7-8 to TRBJ2-7; 7 bases are a match to TRBD2. Trimming took 4 bases from V and 0 from J; bases not matched to a gene: 9. The CDR3 is made up of 16 amino acids. Germline loops: CDR1 SGHVS, CDR2 FQNEAQ.

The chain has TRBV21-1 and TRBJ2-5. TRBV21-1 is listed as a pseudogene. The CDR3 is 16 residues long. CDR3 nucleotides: TGTGCCAGCAGCAAAGCTCAGACGGCGGATGGGGAGACCCAGTACTTC. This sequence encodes CASSKAQTADGETQYF.

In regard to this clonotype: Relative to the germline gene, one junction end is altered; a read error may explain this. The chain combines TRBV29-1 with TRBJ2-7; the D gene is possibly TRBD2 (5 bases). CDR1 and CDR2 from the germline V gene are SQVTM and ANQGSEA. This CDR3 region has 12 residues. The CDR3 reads CSVEEGGSGPLF. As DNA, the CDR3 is TGCAGCGTTGAAGAAGGTGGCAGCGGTCCTCTGTTC.

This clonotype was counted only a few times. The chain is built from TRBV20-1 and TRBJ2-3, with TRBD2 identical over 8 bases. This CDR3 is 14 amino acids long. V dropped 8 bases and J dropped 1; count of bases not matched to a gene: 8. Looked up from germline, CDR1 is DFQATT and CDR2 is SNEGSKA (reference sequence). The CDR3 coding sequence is TGCAGTCCCGGGCGAGCGGGGGGCACAGATACGCAGTATTTT. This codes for CSPGRAGGTDTQYF.

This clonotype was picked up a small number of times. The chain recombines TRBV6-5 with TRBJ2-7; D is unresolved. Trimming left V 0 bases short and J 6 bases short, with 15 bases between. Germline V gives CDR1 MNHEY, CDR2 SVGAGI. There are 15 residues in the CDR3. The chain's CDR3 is CASSYSSFGFAEQYF. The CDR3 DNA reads TGTGCCAGCAGTTACTCGAGTTTCGGTTTTGCCGAGCAGTACTTC.